This is a list of T cell receptor beta chains from one sample in a study of cytomegalovirus exposure and HLA in healthy donors. Repertoires were generated with immunoSEQ multiplex PCR, while TCRdb's copy carries only in-frame clones and drops some. The table lists 200,000 or so clones, 70% to 90% of them singletons, with approximately 2.9% in the top ten. The source material was PBMCs. The receptors were sampled from a man aged 25-40 years in good health and CMV-seronegative. The CDR3 runs from the conserved cysteine through the conserved F or W. D genes are given only for firm matches. Clone sizes are given selectively: once, few, many, or a class where the clone is expanded.

NA | TRBJ2-7 | TRBV9 | TRBD2 | TGTGCCAGCAGCCCACAGGAGCGGGGCTCCTACGAGCAGTACTTC | CASSPQERGSYEQYF
NA | TRBJ1-3 | TRBV4-1 | TRBD1 | TGCGCCAGCAGCCAATCCAAGACAGGGCTCCGAAACACCATATATTTT | CASSQSKTGLRNTIYF
NA | TRBJ1-5 | TRBV10-3 | NA | TGTGCCACGGGGGATTATAGCAATCAGCCCCAGCATTTT | CATGDYSNQPQHF
NA | TRBJ1-6 | TRBV4-1 | NA | TGCGCCAGCAGTGCGGACGGGGAGCCTTCACCCCTCCACTTT | CASSADGEPSPLHF
NA | TRBJ2-7 | TRBV4-1 | NA | TGCGCCAGCAGCCAAGATATGGGCAGTCACTACGAGCAGTACTTC | CASSQDMGSHYEQYF
NA | TRBJ1-2 | TRBV9 | NA | TGTGCCAGCAGCGTAGGAGGGGTGGGGCAGGGGTACAGTGGCTACACCTTC | CASSVGGVGQGYSGYTF
NA | TRBJ2-7 | TRBV6-5 | TRBD1 | TGTGCCAGCAGTTACTCCGGGGACAGGGGGCCGGGCGAGCAGTACTTC | CASSYSGDRGPGEQYF
NA | TRBJ2-7 | TRBV6-5 | NA | TGTGCCAGCAGTTACTCGAGGGCTTCGGGCGAGCAGTACTTC | CASSYSRASGEQYF
NA | TRBJ2-3 | TRBV6-4 | TRBD2 | TGTGCCAGACCGCAGCTAGCGGGGGGGCAGGGGCGGACAGTAGATACGCAGTATTTT | CARPQLAGGQGRTVDTQYF
NA | TRBJ2-7 | TRBV27 | NA | TGTGCCAGCAGTTCAATCGGACAGGGACTACCCTACGAGCAGTACTTC | CASSSIGQGLPYEQYF
NA | TRBJ2-5 | TRBV4-1 | TRBD1 | TGCGCCAGCAGCCAAGAAGCCGTGGGGACAGCAACCCAAGAGACCCAGTACTTC | CASSQEAVGTATQETQYF
NA | TRBJ2-1 | TRBV7-3 | TRBD2 | TGTGCCAGCAGGTCGCAACTAGCGGGGGGGCGTAATGAGCAGTTCTTC | CASRSQLAGGRNEQFF
NA | TRBJ1-2 | TRBV19 | NA | TGTGCCAGTAGTATAAGCGGCTACACCTTC | CASSISGYTF
NA | TRBJ2-3 | TRBV7-8 | NA | TGTGCCAGCAGCTTACTCCGGGGCGGGGCAGATACGCAGTATTTT | CASSLLRGGADTQYF
NA | TRBJ2-7 | TRBV5-1 | TRBD1 | TGCGCCAGCAGCTGGACAGGGAGCTCCTACGAGCAGTACTTC | CASSWTGSSYEQYF
NA | TRBJ1-1 | TRBV5-1 | TRBD1 | TGCGCCAGCAGCTTGGGCAGGGGGACTGAAGCTTTCTTT | CASSLGRGTEAFF
NA | TRBJ1-2 | TRBV6-1 | TRBD1 | TGTGCCAGCAGGACAGGGTACTATGGCTACACCTTC | CASRTGYYGYTF
NA | TRBJ2-1 | TRBV19 | TRBD2 | TGTGCCAGTAGTATAGGACTAGCGGGGGGGCCTGGGTACAATGAGCAGTTCTTC | CASSIGLAGGPGYNEQFF
few | TRBJ2-3 | TRBV7-9 | NA | TGTGCCAGCAGCCAACAGGCGGTCACAGATACGCAGTATTTT | CASSQQAVTDTQYF
NA | TRBJ2-7 | TRBV18 | TRBD1 | TGTGCCAGCTCACCCCAGGGGACAGGGGTTGGCGAGCAGTACTTC | CASSPQGTGVGEQYF
NA | TRBJ1-2 | TRBV7-9 | NA | TGTGCCAGCAGCTCCAACCGGGGGGGCTATGGCTACACCTTC | CASSSNRGGYGYTF
NA | TRBJ1-6 | TRBV18 | NA | TGTGCCAGCTCACCTATTCCAGGGAGGTATAATTCACCCCTCCACTTT | CASSPIPGRYNSPLHF
NA | TRBJ2-3 | TRBV9 | NA | TGTGCCAGCAGCGTAGGAAGGCTAGACACAGATACGCAGTATTTT | CASSVGRLDTDTQYF
NA | TRBJ1-1 | TRBV5-1 | NA | TGCGCCAGCAGCTTCGGGGGTTTAGCTTTCTTT | CASSFGGLAFF
NA | TRBJ1-5 | TRBV4-3 | NA | TGCGCCAGCAGCCAAGAAAGGGCAGGGGACAATCAGCCCCAGCATTTT | CASSQERAGDNQPQHF
NA | TRBJ2-3 | TRBV6-4 | NA | TGTGCCAGCAGTGCCTCACTAGGAGCAGATACGCAGTATTTT | CASSASLGADTQYF
NA | TRBJ2-4 | TRBV4-3 | NA | TGCGCCAGCAGCCAAACAGATCATTCCAAAAACATTCAGTACTTC | CASSQTDHSKNIQYF
NA | TRBJ2-7 | TRBV6-5 | NA | TGTGCCAGCAGCCCTACTGAGGCCTCCTACGAGCAGTACTTC | CASSPTEASYEQYF
NA | TRBJ1-1 | TRBV18 | TRBD1 | TGTGCCAGCTCACCGGGCAGGGGGTGGAACACTGAAGCTTTCTTT | CASSPGRGWNTEAFF
NA | TRBJ2-3 | TRBV2 | TRBD2 | TGTGCCGGGGAGGGACTAGCGGGGGGCGATACGCAGTATTTT | CAGEGLAGGDTQYF
few | TRBJ1-5 | TRBV28 | TRBD1 | TGTGCCAGCAGTTCGCCCGGACAGGGTGATCAGCCCCAGCATTTT | CASSSPGQGDQPQHF
NA | TRBJ1-6 | TRBV28 | NA | TGTGCCAGCAGTTTTAGGCAGGGCCTCGGATCACCCCTCCACTTT | CASSFRQGLGSPLHF
NA | TRBJ1-4 | TRBV2 | NA | TGTGCCAGCAGCGGGCCTCCCAGGGGTGAAAAACTGTTTTTT | CASSGPPRGEKLFF
NA | TRBJ2-1 | TRBV12-5 | TRBD2 | TGTGCTAGTGGTTTGACCACTTCGAGCGGGGGGGCGTACAATGAGCAGTTCTTC | CASGLTTSSGGAYNEQFF
NA | TRBJ1-2 | TRBV10-1 | NA | TGCGCCAGCAGTGAGAACCGGATGGCGGTTTTTGGCTACACCTTC | CASSENRMAVFGYTF
NA | TRBJ2-5 | TRBV28 | TRBD1 | TGTGCCAGCAGTGGCCGGGACAGGGTGGGTGAGACCCAGTACTTC | CASSGRDRVGETQYF
NA | TRBJ2-7 | TRBV29-1 | TRBD1 | TGCAGCGGTTACAGGGGTGGCGAGCAGTACTTC | CSGYRGGEQYF
NA | TRBJ1-1 | TRBV7-9 | TRBD1 | TGTGCCAGCAGCTGGACAGGGGGCGATCACACTGAAGCTTTCTTT | CASSWTGGDHTEAFF
NA | TRBJ2-7 | TRBV6-1 | TRBD1 | TGTGCCAGCGGGGACAGGGGGCTGTGGGAGCAGTACTTC | CASGDRGLWEQYF
NA | TRBJ2-3 | TRBV29-1 | NA | TGCAGCGTTGTTGCGGCAGCAGATACGCAGTATTTT | CSVVAAADTQYF
NA | TRBJ2-3 | TRBV19 | NA | TGTGCCAGTAGTGAATTGACTAGAGGAAGCACAGATACGCAGTATTTT | CASSELTRGSTDTQYF
NA | TRBJ1-2 | TRBV28 | NA | TGTGCCAGCAGTTTAGGGGGGGCATTAGCTAACTATGGCTACACCTTC | CASSLGGALANYGYTF
NA | TRBJ2-5 | TRBV7-9 | NA | TGTGCCAGCAGCGAACTAGACCAAGAGACCCAGTACTTC | CASSELDQETQYF
NA | TRBJ1-2 | TRBV28 | TRBD1 | TGTGCCAGCAGTTTATTAAGGACAGGGAACTATGGCTACACCTTC | CASSLLRTGNYGYTF
NA | TRBJ2-5 | TRBV13 | NA | TGTGCCAGCAGGGAAGGGGGGGCGGCAGAGACCCAGTACTTC | CASREGGAAETQYF
NA | TRBJ2-1 | TRBV6-5 | NA | TGTGCCAGCAGCCTGGCCCGAGGGAATGAGCAGTTCTTC | CASSLARGNEQFF